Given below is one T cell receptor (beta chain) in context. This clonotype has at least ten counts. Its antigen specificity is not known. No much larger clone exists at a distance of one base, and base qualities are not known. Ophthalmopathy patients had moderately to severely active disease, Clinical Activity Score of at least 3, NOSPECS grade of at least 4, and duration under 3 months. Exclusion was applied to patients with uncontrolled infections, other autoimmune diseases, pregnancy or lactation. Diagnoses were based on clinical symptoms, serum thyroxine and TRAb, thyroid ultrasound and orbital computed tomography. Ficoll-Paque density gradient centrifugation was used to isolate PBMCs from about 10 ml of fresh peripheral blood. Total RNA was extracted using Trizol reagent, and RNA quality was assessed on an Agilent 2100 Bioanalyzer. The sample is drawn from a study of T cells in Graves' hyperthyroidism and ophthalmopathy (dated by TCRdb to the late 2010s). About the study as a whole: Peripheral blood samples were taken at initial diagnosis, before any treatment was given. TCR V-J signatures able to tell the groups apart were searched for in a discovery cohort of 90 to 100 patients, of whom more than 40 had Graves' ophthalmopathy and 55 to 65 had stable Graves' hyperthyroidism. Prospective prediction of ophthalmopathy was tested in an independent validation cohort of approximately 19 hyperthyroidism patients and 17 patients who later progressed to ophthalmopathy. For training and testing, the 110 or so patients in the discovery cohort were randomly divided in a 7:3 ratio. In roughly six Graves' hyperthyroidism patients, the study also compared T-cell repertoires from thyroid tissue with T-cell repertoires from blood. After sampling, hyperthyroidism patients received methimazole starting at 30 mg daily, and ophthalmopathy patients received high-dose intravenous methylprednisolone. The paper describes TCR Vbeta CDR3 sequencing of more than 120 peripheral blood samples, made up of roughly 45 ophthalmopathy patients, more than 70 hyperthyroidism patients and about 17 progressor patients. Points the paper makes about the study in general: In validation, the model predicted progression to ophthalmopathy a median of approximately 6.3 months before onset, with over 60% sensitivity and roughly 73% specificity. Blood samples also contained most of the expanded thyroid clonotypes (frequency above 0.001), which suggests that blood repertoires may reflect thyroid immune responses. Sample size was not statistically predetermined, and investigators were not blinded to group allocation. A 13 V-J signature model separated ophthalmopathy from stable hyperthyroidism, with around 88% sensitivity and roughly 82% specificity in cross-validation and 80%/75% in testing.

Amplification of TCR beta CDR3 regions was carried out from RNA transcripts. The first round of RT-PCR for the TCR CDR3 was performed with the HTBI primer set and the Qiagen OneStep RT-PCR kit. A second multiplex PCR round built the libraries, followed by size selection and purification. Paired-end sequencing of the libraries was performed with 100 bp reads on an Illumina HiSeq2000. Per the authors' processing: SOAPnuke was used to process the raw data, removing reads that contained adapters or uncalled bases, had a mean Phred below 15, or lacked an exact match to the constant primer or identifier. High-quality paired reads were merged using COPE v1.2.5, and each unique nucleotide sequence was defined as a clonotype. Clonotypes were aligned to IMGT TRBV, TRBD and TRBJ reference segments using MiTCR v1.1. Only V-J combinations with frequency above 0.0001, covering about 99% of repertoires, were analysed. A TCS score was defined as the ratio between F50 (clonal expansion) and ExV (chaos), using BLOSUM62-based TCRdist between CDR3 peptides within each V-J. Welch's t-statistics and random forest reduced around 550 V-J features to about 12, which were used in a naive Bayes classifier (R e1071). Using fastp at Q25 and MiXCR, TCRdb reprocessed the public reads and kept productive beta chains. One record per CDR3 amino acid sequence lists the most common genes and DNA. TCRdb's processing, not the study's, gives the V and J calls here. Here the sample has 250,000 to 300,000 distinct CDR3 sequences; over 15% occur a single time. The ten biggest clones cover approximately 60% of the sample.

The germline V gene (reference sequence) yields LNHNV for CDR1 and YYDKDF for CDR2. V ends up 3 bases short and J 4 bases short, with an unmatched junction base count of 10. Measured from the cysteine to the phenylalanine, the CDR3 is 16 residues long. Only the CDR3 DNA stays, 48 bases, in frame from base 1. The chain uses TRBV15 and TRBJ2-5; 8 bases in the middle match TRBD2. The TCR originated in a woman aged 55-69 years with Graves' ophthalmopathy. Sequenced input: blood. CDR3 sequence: CATSRRSGLDRETQYF. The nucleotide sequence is TGTGCCACCAGCAGGCGGTCGGGACTAGATAGAGAGACCCAGTACTTC. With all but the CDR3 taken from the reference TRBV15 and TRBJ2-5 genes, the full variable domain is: DAMVIQNPRYQVTQFGKPVTLSCSQTLNHNVMYWYQQKSSQAPKLLFHYYDKDFNNEADTPDNFQSRRPNTSFCFLDIRSPGLGDTAMYLCATSRRSGLDRETQYFGPGTRLLVL.